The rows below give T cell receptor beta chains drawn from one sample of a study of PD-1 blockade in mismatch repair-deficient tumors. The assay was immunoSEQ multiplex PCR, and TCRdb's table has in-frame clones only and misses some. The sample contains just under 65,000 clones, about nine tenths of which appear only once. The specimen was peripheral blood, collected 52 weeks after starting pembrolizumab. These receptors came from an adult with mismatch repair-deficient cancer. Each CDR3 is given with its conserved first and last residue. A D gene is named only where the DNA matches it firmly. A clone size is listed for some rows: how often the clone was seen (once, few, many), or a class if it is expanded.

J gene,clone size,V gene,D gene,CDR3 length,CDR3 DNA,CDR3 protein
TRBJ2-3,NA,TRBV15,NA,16,TGTGCCACCAGCAGTTCCCCCGCCGGGTCGGGAGATACGCAGTATTTT,CATSSSPAGSGDTQYF
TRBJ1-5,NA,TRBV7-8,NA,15,TGTGCCAGCAGCCCCATTGAGGGTTCAGGGCAGCCCCAGCATTTT,CASSPIEGSGQPQHF
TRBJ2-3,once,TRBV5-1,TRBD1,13,TGCGCCAGCAGAACAGGGGTTACAGATACGCAGTATTTT,CASRTGVTDTQYF
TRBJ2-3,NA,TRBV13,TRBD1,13,TGTGCCAGCAGCCTCAGGGGGCCAGATACGCAGTATTTT,CASSLRGPDTQYF
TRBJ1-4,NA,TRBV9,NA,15,TGTGCCAGCAGCGTAGGGGAAATCGCGAATGAAAAACTGTTTTTT,CASSVGEIANEKLFF
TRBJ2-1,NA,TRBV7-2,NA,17,TGTGCCAGCAGCTTATCGCCCACAGTGGTCGGATACAATGAGCAGTTCTTC,CASSLSPTVVGYNEQFF
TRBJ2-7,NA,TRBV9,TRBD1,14,TGTGCCAGCAGCGGGGGGACAGGGTGGCACGAGCAGTACTTC,CASSGGTGWHEQYF
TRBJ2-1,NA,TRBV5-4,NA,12,TGTGCCAGCACGGACCGGGACAATGAGCAGTTCTTC,CASTDRDNEQFF
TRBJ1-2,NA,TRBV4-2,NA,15,TGTGCCAGCAGCCAAGAGGCCCTCCGATGGCATGGCTACACCTTC,CASSQEALRWHGYTF
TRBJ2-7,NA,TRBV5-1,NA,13,TGCGCCAGCAGCACCACAGTCTCCTACGAGCAGTACTTC,CASSTTVSYEQYF
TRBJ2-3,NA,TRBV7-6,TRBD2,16,TGTGCCAGCAGCTTGAGAGTCGGGACTAGCGCAGATACGCAGTATTTT,CASSLRVGTSADTQYF
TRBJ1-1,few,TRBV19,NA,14,TGTGCCAGTAGTATAACCCAGGGGACCACTGAAGCTTTCTTT,CASSITQGTTEAFF
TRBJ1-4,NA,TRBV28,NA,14,TGTGCCAGCAGTCTCCTGACGGAGGATGAAAAACTGTTTTTT,CASSLLTEDEKLFF
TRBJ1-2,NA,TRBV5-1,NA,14,TGCGCCAGCAGCTTGGACCCCTACCTTCTGGGCTACACCTTC,CASSLDPYLLGYTF
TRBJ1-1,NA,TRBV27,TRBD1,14,TGTGCCAGCAGTCACCGGGACAGGGACACTGAAGCTTTCTTT,CASSHRDRDTEAFF
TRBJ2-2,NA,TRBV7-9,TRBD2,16,TGTGCCAGCAGCCCAGTTAGCGGGAAAGTAGACGGGGAGCTGTTTTTT,CASSPVSGKVDGELFF
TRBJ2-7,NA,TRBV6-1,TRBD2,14,TGTGCCAGCAGCCCGGGACTAGCAACCTACGAGCAGTACTTC,CASSPGLATYEQYF
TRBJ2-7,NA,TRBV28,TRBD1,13,TGTGCCAGCAGTAAACCGGGACAGAGGGAGCAGTACTTC,CASSKPGQREQYF
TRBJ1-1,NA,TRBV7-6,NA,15,TGTGCCAGCAGCTCAAGCCAGGGTGAGAACACTGAAGCTTTCTTT,CASSSSQGENTEAFF
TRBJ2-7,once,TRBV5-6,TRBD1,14,TGTGCCAGCAGCTTGGTTGGACAGGGACGACAACAGTACTTC,CASSLVGQGRQQYF
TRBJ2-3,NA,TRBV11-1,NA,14,TGTGCCAGCAGCGACGGACAGAGTACAGATACGCAGTATTTT,CASSDGQSTDTQYF
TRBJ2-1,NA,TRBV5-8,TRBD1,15,TGTGCCAGCAGCCCTCCTCGACAGGGGGCGGACGAGCAGTTCTTC,CASSPPRQGADEQFF
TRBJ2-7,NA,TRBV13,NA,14,TGTGCCAGCAGTTCCCAGCTTAAAGCCTACGAGCAGTACTTC,CASSSQLKAYEQYF